The clone carrying this T cell receptor (beta chain) has ten or more counts. Its antigen is unknown. In building TCR beta libraries, iRepertoire HTBI primers were used together with Arm-PCR of CDR3 regions. TCRdb analysed the multiplex PCR reads with MiXCR anew, one entry per CDR3 protein. Of 310,000 or so distinct CDR3 sequences listed, 22% are singletons. The sample is drawn from a study of regulatory T cells in long-lasting Graves disease. Background on the study: Positive TSH receptor antibodies alongside over 5 years of antithyroid drugs were what marked Graves' disease as persistent.

Time point indicated: persistent/refractory GD, antithyroid drugs over 5 years with positive TRAb. Making the TCR library involved RNA that had been extracted from PBMCs. Study-level findings and limits: Whereas new patients shared 1,000 or so public clonotypes, persistent patients shared more, at some 2,700. Analysis covered peripheral blood alone, not thyroid tissue.

This clonotype originated in a female donor with Graves disease. The material was peripheral blood mononuclear cells (PBMCs), obtained when the disease was refractory, from a patient treated with antithyroid drugs.

Here the CDR3 DNA reads TGTGCCAGCAGCCCGGGGGGGGGGCAGCCCTATGGCTACACCTTC. Amino acids: CASSPGGGQPYGYTF. V gene TRBV7-2 combines with J gene TRBJ1-2, with D possibly being TRBD1 (6 bases). This CDR3 contains 15 residues. The germline V gene encodes CDR1 SGHTA and CDR2 FQGNSA. Trimming removed 5 bases from V and 4 bases from J, with 17 bases in between.